One and the same sample provided the 28 T cell receptor beta chains below, sequenced in a study of regulatory T cells in long-lasting Graves disease. Building the TCR beta libraries relied on iRepertoire HTBI primers, and CDR3 regions underwent Arm-PCR. TCRdb re-called the multiplex PCR reads with MiXCR, one entry per CDR3 protein. The sample has around 400,000 distinct CDR3 sequences; about 15% are singletons. Documented time point: newly diagnosed GD, antithyroid drugs for less than 3 months. The TCR library used RNA extracted from PBMCs. Another study also made use of these data, one on T cells in Graves' hyperthyroidism and ophthalmopathy.

The input for sequencing was peripheral blood mononuclear cells (PBMCs), taken at new diagnosis, from a patient treated with antithyroid drugs. The receptors were sampled from a woman aged 35 to 49 with Graves disease.

This clonotype was seen at least ten times. The chain uses TRBV10-3 and TRBJ1-4; the D is unclear. The CDR3 runs 15 residues. Germline CDR1 reads ENHRY; CDR2 reads SYGVKD. V was trimmed by 0 bases and J by 7 bases, leaving 12 bases between them. DNA of the CDR3: TGTGCCATCAGTGAGTCGGTTGAGGGTGGTGAAAAACTGTTTTTT. Translating gives CAISESVEGGEKLFF.

This clonotype was detected only a few times. CDR3 nucleotide sequence: TGTGCCAGCTCACCAGGTTGGGGAGCCACCGGGGAGCTGTTTTTT. Its translation: CASSPGWGATGELFF. This chain connects TRBV18 to TRBJ2-2; D possibly corresponds to TRBD2 (5 bases). Germline V gene lookup returns CDR1 KGHSH and CDR2 LQKENI. V was cut by 2 bases and J by 4 bases, with 11 bases left in between. The CDR3 consists of 15 residues. The variable domain in full, completed from reference TRBV18 and TRBJ2-2, reads NAGVMQNPRHLVRRRGQEARLRCSPMKGHSHVYWYRQLPEEGLKFMVYLQKENIIDESGMPKERFSAEFPKEGPSILRIQQVVRGDSAAYFCASSPGWGATGELFFGEGSRLTVL.

This clonotype was picked up many times. The chain carries TRBV27 and TRBJ2-2; the match to TRBD2 covers 7 bases. With V trimmed by 2 bases and J by 4 bases, 7 bases remained unmatched. CDR1 and CDR2 from the germline V gene are MNHEY and SMNVEV (reference sequence). The CDR3 runs to 16 residues. The DNA for the CDR3 is TGTGCCAGCAGTTTACGTGGGAGGGCGGGCACCGGGGAGCTGTTTTTT. It codes for CASSLRGRAGTGELFF.

This clonotype was found many times. The V gene is TRBV24-1, the J gene TRBJ2-3, with TRBD2 matching over 7 bases. The CDR3 spans 17 residues. Germline CDR1 KGHDR, CDR2 SFDVKD. V was pared by 3 bases and J by 4 bases, with 12 bases of the junction left unmatched. CDR3 in amino acids: CATSDPASAGAADTQYF. In nucleotides, the CDR3 is TGTGCCACCAGTGATCCTGCCTCGGCGGGAGCGGCAGATACGCAGTATTTT.

This clonotype was counted many times. The chain has TRBV27 and TRBJ2-1; D ambiguous. V was shortened by 2 bases and J by 8 bases, with 10 bases between the two germline ends. This CDR3 is built from 13 residues. Germline CDR1 is MNHEY and CDR2 is SMNVEV (reference sequence). The CDR3 coding sequence is TGTGCCAGCAGTTTAGTACGGACCGATGAGCAGTTCTTC. It codes for CASSLVRTDEQFF.

V usage is TRBV11-2 and J usage is TRBJ2-5; 7 nucleotides match TRBD2. Germline CDR1 and CDR2: SGHAT and FQNNGV. The CDR3 has 15 amino acids. J lost 2 bases, V lost 3 bases, and 6 bases had no gene match. CDR3 nucleotides: TGTGCCAGCAGCTTCGGGGCTAGCGGACAAGAGACCCAGTACTTC. Residues: CASSFGASGQETQYF.

This clonotype has at least ten counts. The chain recombines TRBV19 with TRBJ2-2, with 7 bases that match TRBD2. Germline values: CDR1 LNHDA, CDR2 SQIVND (reference sequence). V was clipped by 7 bases and J by 3 bases; unmatched bases: 5. This CDR3 contains 14 residues. The CDR3 DNA sequence: TGTGCCAGTAAAACGGGAGGTGACACCGGGGAGCTGTTTTTT. Translating gives CASKTGGDTGELFF. Filled out from reference TRBV19 and TRBJ2-2, the complete variable domain reads DGGITQSPKYLFRKEGQNVTLSCEQNLNHDAMYWYRQDPGQGLRLIYYSQIVNDFQKGDIAEGYSVSREKKESFPLTVTSAQKNPTAFYLCASKTGGDTGELFFGEGSRLTVL.

In its sample, this clonotype was seen a few times. J is TRBJ2-3 and V is TRBV9, with TRBD1 identical over 8 bases. Germline V gene data show CDR1 as SGDLS and CDR2 as YYNGEE. The CDR3 consists of 17 residues. Unmatched junction bases numbered 18, after V lost 4 bases and J lost 8 bases. The CDR3 spells CASSLSTGAKGASTQYF. Here the CDR3 DNA reads TGTGCCAGCAGCCTATCGACAGGGGCAAAGGGTGCTAGTACGCAGTATTTT.

This clonotype has more than one count but fewer than ten. J is TRBJ1-2 and V is TRBV6-1, with TRBD1 identical over 11 bases. The J segment lost 4 bases and the V segment lost 7 bases, leaving 8 bases of the junction unmatched. CDR1 is MNHNS and CDR2 is SASEGT in the germline V gene. There are 15 residues in the CDR3. The CDR3 loop reads CASTGDGQGAYGYTF. The CDR3 nucleotides read TGTGCCAGCACCGGCGACGGACAGGGGGCCTATGGCTACACCTTC.

This clonotype appeared a few times. The rearrangement links TRBV5-1 to TRBJ1-1; D not certain. Germline lookup yields CDR1 SGHRS and CDR2 YFSETQ. V lost 4 bases, J lost 0 bases, and 16 bases lay in between. The CDR3 is 16 residues long. CDR3 region: CASSHGLMEMNTEAFF. CDR3 DNA: TGCGCCAGCAGCCACGGACTTATGGAAATGAACACTGAAGCTTTCTTT.

As to this clonotype: Being one base from a much bigger clone, this may be a read error. The chain has TRBV12-3 or TRBV12-4 and TRBJ2-1; D unclear. With 9 bases removed from V and 5 bases from J, the gap between germline ends came to 14 bases. This CDR3 spans 13 amino acids. CDR3 nucleotide sequence: TGTGCCAGTGATGGGCCCCGTGACAATGAGCAGTTCTTC. As protein: CASDGPRDNEQFF.

This clonotype has ten or more counts. This chain links TRBV20-1 with TRBJ2-1, with 7 bases lining up with TRBD2. The length of the CDR3 is 14 residues. Germline trimming cut 3 bases from V and 3 bases from J; bases unmatched to any gene: 5. Germline V gene lookup returns CDR1 DFQATT and CDR2 SNEGSKA (reference sequence). CDR3 sequence (DNA): TGCAGTGCTAGTCGCGGGAGTGGCTACAATGAGCAGTTCTTC. Its protein product is CSASRGSGYNEQFF.

This clonotype has ten or more counts. The chain employs TRBV7-9 and TRBJ2-3, with 13 bases matching TRBD2. The CDR3 covers 16 residues. V gave up 4 bases and J gave up 6 bases; unmatched junction bases: 7. Germline values: CDR1 SEHNR, CDR2 FQNEAQ (reference sequence). The CDR3 here is CASSSYGTSGADTQYF. As DNA, the CDR3 is TGTGCCAGCAGCTCCTACGGGACTAGCGGGGCGGATACGCAGTATTTT.

The chain carries TRBV11-2 and TRBJ2-3; TRBD2 aligns across 10 bases. Trimming cost V 1 base and J 1 base; bases outside gene matches: 8. This CDR3 contains 18 residues. CDR1 and CDR2 (germline): SGHAT, FQNNGV. The CDR3 DNA reads as TGTGCCAGCAGCTTAGGAGCTAGCGGGAGATGGGGCACAGATACGCAGTATTTT. Translated: CASSLGASGRWGTDTQYF.

Regarding this clonotype: Given a much more abundant clone one base away, this may be a read error. The chain uses TRBV30 and TRBJ2-7, with 8 bases identical to TRBD1. This CDR3 comprises 12 residues. Per the germline V gene, CDR1 is GTSNPN and CDR2 is SVGIG (reference sequence). The ends lost 2 bases at V and 3 bases at J; junction bases unmatched: 0. The CDR3, as DNA: TGTGCCTGGAGTACAGGGGGCTACGAGCAGTACTTC. It translates to CAWSTGGYEQYF.

This clonotype has only a few counts. This chain joins TRBV7-6 and TRBJ2-5, with 12 bases fitting TRBD2. The CDR3 has 19 residues. Germline trimming cut 1 base from V and 4 bases from J; bases unmatched to any gene: 13. Germline values: CDR1 SGHVS, CDR2 FNYEAQ. CDR3 in amino acids: CASSLGTRTSGTKGETQYF. In DNA form, the CDR3 reads TGTGCCAGCAGCTTAGGGACCCGGACTAGCGGGACGAAAGGAGAGACCCAGTACTTC.

This clonotype was seen many times. The gene calls are TRBV19 and TRBJ1-1, with a weak D call TRBD1 (5 bases). This CDR3 has 11 amino acids. V dropped 7 bases and J dropped 10 bases, with 13 bases sitting between them. CDR1 and CDR2 from the germline V gene are LNHDA and SQIVND (reference sequence). The CDR3 nucleotides read TGTGCCAGTACCCCCCCGGGGCGAGCTTTCTTT. This sequence encodes CASTPPGRAFF.

The gene calls are TRBV30 and TRBJ2-7, with 7 bases identical to TRBD2. The germline V gene encodes CDR1 GTSNPN and CDR2 SVGIG (reference sequence). V dropped 0 bases and J dropped 4; count of bases not matched to a gene: 6. The CDR3 spans 14 residues. The CDR3 loop is CAWSVFREVYEQYF. The CDR3 DNA reads as TGTGCCTGGAGTGTATTTCGGGAGGTTTACGAGCAGTACTTC.

This clonotype has a count of ten or more. This chain links TRBV19 with TRBJ1-1, with unresolved D. Germline CDR1 is LNHDA and CDR2 is SQIVND (reference sequence). V lost 6 bases and J lost 0, with 11 bases in between. The CDR3 is 14 residues long. The CDR3 sequence: CASREGFMNTEAFF. Written as DNA, the CDR3 is TGTGCCAGTAGGGAGGGATTCATGAACACTGAAGCTTTCTTT.

This clonotype was observed a few times. V is TRBV28 and J is TRBJ2-7, with TRBD1 identical over 8 bases. The CDR3 loop spans 13 amino acids. J gave up 3 bases and V 5 bases, and 3 bases lay outside the gene matches. Germline loops: CDR1 MDHEN, CDR2 SYDVKM. The CDR3 nucleotides are TGTGCCAGCAGTAGACAGGGGATCTACGAGCAGTACTTC. Translation gives CASSRQGIYEQYF.

Ten or more counts support this clonotype. The gene calls are TRBV5-1 and TRBJ1-1; 9 bases agree with TRBD1. The CDR3 length is 15 residues. Germline values: CDR1 SGHRS, CDR2 YFSETQ. J lost 0 bases, V lost 2 bases, and 2 bases had no gene match. CDR3: CASSFTGGMNTEAFF. The CDR3 DNA reads as TGCGCCAGCAGCTTTACAGGGGGCATGAACACTGAAGCTTTCTTT.

Notes on this clonotype: This probably arose from a read error, given a far larger clone one base away. This chain connects TRBV7-3 to TRBJ2-3, with D possibly TRBD2 on 5 matching bases. The CDR3 totals 16 residues. The germline CDR1 and CDR2 sequences are SGHTA and FQGTGA. The V end was cut by 2 bases, the J end by 0 bases, with 12 bases between. The CDR3 protein is CASSLSGLESTDTQYF. The CDR3 bases are TGTGCCAGCAGCTTATCGGGGTTGGAGAGCACAGATACGCAGTATTTT.

Ten or more counts support this clonotype. The gene calls are TRBV28 and TRBJ2-7, with D perhaps TRBD2 (5 bases). The CDR3 runs 13 residues. CDR1 MDHEN and CDR2 SYDVKM come from the germline V gene. The V and J ends lost 4 bases and 1 base respectively, with 8 bases between them. CDR3 nucleotides: TGTGCCAGCAGTTGGCTAGCTTCCTACGAGCAGTACTTC. Translated, it gives CASSWLASYEQYF.

The table lists this clonotype with many counts. The rearrangement uses TRBV6-1 and TRBJ1-1; 7 bases map to TRBD1. CDR1 and CDR2 from the germline V gene are MNHNS and SASEGT. J gave up 8 bases and V 5 bases, and 8 bases lay outside the gene matches. This CDR3 is 13 amino acids long. This CDR3 reads CASSRQGWPEAFF. The DNA for the CDR3 is TGTGCCAGCAGTCGACAGGGCTGGCCGGAAGCTTTCTTT.

This clonotype has only a few counts. The chain uses TRBV19 and TRBJ2-1; 12 bases match TRBD2. Per germline, CDR1 LNHDA and CDR2 SQIVND (reference sequence). The CDR3 length is 17 residues. Losses at the gene ends were 0 bases for V and 4 bases for J; bases not matched to a gene: 4. The CDR3 region is CASSIDPLAGGYNEQFF. CDR3 DNA sequence: TGTGCCAGTAGTATAGATCCCCTAGCGGGAGGGTACAATGAGCAGTTCTTC. Together with reference TRBV19 and TRBJ2-1, the CDR3 gives the full variable domain: DGGITQSPKYLFRKEGQNVTLSCEQNLNHDAMYWYRQDPGQGLRLIYYSQIVNDFQKGDIAEGYSVSREKKESFPLTVTSAQKNPTAFYLCASSIDPLAGGYNEQFFGPGTRLTVL.

This clonotype was observed at least ten times. The rearrangement uses TRBV12-3 or TRBV12-4 and TRBJ2-1; 13 bases fit TRBD2. The junction had 5 bases not matched to a gene; V was cut back by 3 bases and J by 9 bases. This CDR3 is built from 15 residues. The CDR3 region is CASSLRLAGGGEQFF. CDR3 in DNA: TGTGCCAGCAGTTTGAGACTAGCGGGAGGAGGTGAGCAGTTCTTC.

This sequence joins TRBV10-2 and TRBJ2-5, with D perhaps being TRBD1 or TRBD2 (5 bases each). V shed 7 bases and J shed 5 bases, with 11 bases lying between them. This CDR3 comprises 12 residues. Germline V CDR1 and CDR2: WSHSY, SAAADI. CDR3 loop: CASMGVQETQYF. The CDR3 region has the DNA TGCGCCAGCATGGGGGTTCAGGAGACCCAGTACTTC.

This clonotype was recorded many times. The CDR3 spells CASSARQGHEQFF. In DNA form, the CDR3 reads TGTGCCAGCAGCGCCAGACAGGGTCATGAGCAGTTCTTC. The J gene is TRBJ2-1, the V gene TRBV7-2, with TRBD1 identical over 7 bases. This CDR3 spans 13 amino acids. V was pared by 5 bases and J by 8 bases, with 6 bases of the junction left unmatched. CDR1 is SGHTA and CDR2 is FQGNSA in the germline V gene.